This entry is about one TCR beta chain. Germline V lookup: CDR1 DFQATT, CDR2 SNEGSKA (reference sequence). This CDR3 is built from 14 residues. The V and J ends lost 0 bases and 8 bases respectively, with 16 bases between them. Investigators profiled TCR beta VDJ and CDR3 from genomic DNA template. TCRdb re-called the reads with MiXCR, one entry per CDR3 protein. The sample carries about 190,000 distinct CDR3 sequences, approximately 50% recorded once. This record comes from a study of CD8+CD57+ T cells in acquired aplastic anemia. Patients sequenced had flow cytometry evidence of CD8+CD57+ cell expansion.

The V gene is TRBV20-1, the J gene TRBJ1-2, with D perhaps TRBD1 (5 bases). This TCR came from a human donor with aplastic anemia. The sequenced sample consisted of sorted CD4+, CD8+, or CD8+CD57+ T cells (not recorded which) from PBMCs. The CDR3 DNA is TGCAGTGCTAGAGATCGAGTGGGGACCAGGGGCTACACCTTC. This sequence encodes CSARDRVGTRGYTF.